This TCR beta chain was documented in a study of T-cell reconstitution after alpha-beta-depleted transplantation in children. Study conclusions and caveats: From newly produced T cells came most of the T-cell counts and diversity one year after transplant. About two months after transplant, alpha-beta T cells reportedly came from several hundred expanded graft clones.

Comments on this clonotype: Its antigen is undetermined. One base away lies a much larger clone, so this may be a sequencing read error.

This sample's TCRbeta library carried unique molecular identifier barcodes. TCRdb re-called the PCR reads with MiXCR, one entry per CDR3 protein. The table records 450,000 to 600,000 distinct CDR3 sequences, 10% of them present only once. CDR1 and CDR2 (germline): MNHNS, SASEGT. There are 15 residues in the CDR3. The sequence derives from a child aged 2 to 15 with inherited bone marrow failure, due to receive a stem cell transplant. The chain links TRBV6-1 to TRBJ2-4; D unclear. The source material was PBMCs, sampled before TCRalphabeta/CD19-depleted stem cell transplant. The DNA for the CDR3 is TGTGCCAGCAACTGGGTCAGGAGAGCCAAAAACACTCAGTACTTC. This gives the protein CASNWVRRAKNTQYF.